This paragraph covers one T cell receptor beta chain sequence. Genomic DNA, serving as template, underwent TCR beta VDJ and CDR3 profiling. TCRdb fed the reads into MiXCR, producing one record per CDR3 protein. The sample shows about 270,000 distinct CDR3 sequences, 45% to 65% of them seen only once. This sample stems from a study of CD8+CD57+ T cells in acquired aplastic anemia. Study context: On average, sorted CD4+ and CD8+ cells gave 3 to 4 ug of DNA.

V lost 4 bases to trimming and J lost 5 bases, with 10 bases between them. The CDR3 loop spans 13 amino acids. CDR1 is MNHEY and CDR2 is SVGAGI in the germline V gene. The sequenced material came from sorted CD4+, CD8+, or CD8+CD57+ T cells (not recorded which) from PBMCs. The TCR originated in a human donor with severe aplastic anemia or a healthy control (not recorded which). V usage is TRBV6-5 and J usage is TRBJ2-3; maybe TRBD1 (6 bases). The chain's CDR3 is CASSSRDIDTQYF. CDR3 DNA sequence: TGTGCCAGCAGTTCGAGGGACATAGATACGCAGTATTTT.